This T cell receptor (beta chain) was obtained from a study of post-analysis software for immune sequencing data. Background on the study: Multiple sclerosis in the patients followed relapsing-remitting, secondary progressive and progressive-relapsing courses. Study results and caveats: A handful of TRBV segments were significantly more frequent in patients than in controls. TRBV5-6, TRBV5-1 and TRBV20-1 were among these segments.

Note on this clonotype: Antigen unknown.

Sequencing libraries made from TCR beta cDNA carried unique molecular identifiers. When roughly 0.9 to 10 million T cells were used, they gave some 520,000 cDNA molecules. TCRdb analysed the PCR reads with MiXCR anew, one entry per CDR3 protein. This table holds roughly 650,000 distinct CDR3 sequences, 55% to 60% found once. Trimming took 6 bases from V and 3 from J; bases not matched to a gene: 5. The CDR3 totals 14 residues. The chain uses TRBV12-3 or TRBV12-4 and TRBJ1-5; TRBD1 matches at 7 bases. The receptor comes from a girl aged 2 to 9 with multiple sclerosis. Sequencing was done on a sample of blood. The CDR3 loop reads CASRGGGDNQPQHF. For the CDR3, the DNA is TGTGCCAGCAGGGGAGGGGGCGACAATCAGCCCCAGCATTTT.